Below, 25 T cell receptor beta chains from the same sample are listed, as sequenced in a study of CD8+CD57+ T cells in acquired aplastic anemia. TCR beta VDJ combinations and CDR3 sequences were profiled from genomic DNA. TCRdb re-called the reads through MiXCR, storing one row per CDR3 protein. The data hold 100,000 to 150,000 distinct CDR3 sequences, with 48% observed a single time. The sequencing input was sorted CD4+, CD8+, or CD8+CD57+ T cells (not recorded which) from PBMCs. The receptors originated from a human donor in good health, serving as a control.

This clonotype was picked up a small number of times. The chain uses TRBV24-1 and TRBJ1-1; the D is unclear. The V end was cut by 2 bases, the J end by 0 bases, with 12 bases between. This CDR3 comprises 16 residues. In germline, CDR1 is KGHDR, CDR2 SFDVKD. CDR3 residues: CATSDSDETVNTEAFF. CDR3 DNA: TGTGCCACCAGTGATTCTGACGAGACGGTGAACACTGAAGCTTTCTTT.

V gene TRBV9 combines with J gene TRBJ1-2; D is uncertain. In germline, CDR1 is SGDLS, CDR2 YYNGEE. The CDR3 has 14 amino acids. Trimming took off 3 bases at V and 6 bases at J, with 15 bases between the two ends. CDR3 in amino acids: CASSADTAANGYTF. DNA of the CDR3: TGTGCCAGCAGCGCCGACACGGCTGCCAATGGCTACACCTTC.

The V call is TRBV24-1, the J call TRBJ2-3; TRBD2 is a possible D gene (5 bases). The length of the CDR3 is 15 residues. Trimming removed 5 bases from V and 3 bases from J, with 14 bases in between. Germline CDR1 is KGHDR and CDR2 is SFDVKD. The CDR3 region is CATSGALVVTDTQYF. The CDR3 DNA reads TGTGCCACCAGTGGTGCACTAGTCGTTACAGATACGCAGTATTTT.

About this clonotype itself: A single base separates this from a much larger clone, so it may be a read error. J is TRBJ1-2 and V is TRBV5-1; TRBD1 agrees at 8 bases. The CDR3 has 15 amino acids. The V gene's germline CDR1 is SGHRS and CDR2 YFSETQ. CDR3 residues: CASSFRDRINYGYAF. Written as DNA, the CDR3 is TGCGCCAGCAGCTTCCGGGACAGGATAAACTATGGCTACGCCTTC.

DNA for the CDR3: TGTGCCAGTAGTGTTCTACAGGGGGCGAATCAGCCCCAGCATTTT. This codes for CASSVLQGANQPQHF. The chain employs TRBV12-3 or TRBV12-4 and TRBJ1-5; the match to TRBD1 covers 9 bases. CDR3 length: 15 residues. After removal of 9 bases from V and 4 bases from J, the junction contained 10 bases not matched to a gene.

The V gene is TRBV2, the J gene TRBJ2-1, with 8 bases identical to TRBD2. Losses at the gene ends were 5 bases for V and 7 bases for J; bases not matched to a gene: 4. The CDR3 is 13 amino acids. Per the germline V gene, CDR1 is SNHLY and CDR2 is FYNNEI. CDR3 protein: CASSRGGTNEQFF. The CDR3 DNA sequence: TGTGCCAGCAGTCGGGGGGGCACAAATGAGCAGTTCTTC. The full variable domain, completed using reference TRBV2 and TRBJ2-1, is EPEVTQTPSHQVTQMGQEVILRCVPISNHLYFYWYRQILGQKVEFLVSFYNNEISEKSEIFDDQFSVERPDGSNFTLKIRSTKLEDSAMYFCASSRGGTNEQFFGPGTRLTVL.

This clonotype was seen many times. The chain has TRBV7-2 and TRBJ2-7, with TRBD1 as a possible D gene (7 bases). CDR1 SGHTA and CDR2 FQGNSA come from the germline V gene. The CDR3 has 15 amino acids. V dropped 0 bases and J dropped 3 bases, with 12 bases sitting between them. The CDR3 coding sequence is TGTGCCAGCAGCTTAGCGGGGGGACAGTTCTACGAGCAGTACTTC. As protein: CASSLAGGQFYEQYF. Together with reference TRBV7-2 and TRBJ2-7, the CDR3 gives the full variable domain: GAGVSQSPSNKVTEKGKDVELRCDPISGHTALYWYRQSLGQGLEFLIYFQGNSAPDKSGLPSDRFSAERTGGSVSTLTIQRTQQEDSAVYLCASSLAGGQFYEQYFGPGTRLTVT.

This clonotype was counted many times. The chain has TRBV3-1 and TRBJ1-1, with D possibly being TRBD1 (5 bases). V was cut by 1 base and J by 4 bases, with 19 bases left in between. This CDR3 comprises 17 residues. CDR1 and CDR2 (germline): LGHDT, YNNKEL (reference sequence). The CDR3 protein is CASSQGGREKHSTEAFF. The CDR3 DNA is TGTGCCAGCAGCCAAGGGGGCAGGGAAAAACACAGCACTGAAGCTTTCTTT.

This clonotype was counted ten times or more. The V gene is TRBV14, the J gene TRBJ1-1; tentative D call: TRBD1 (6 bases). This CDR3 has 14 amino acids. Germline CDR1 SGHDN, CDR2 FVKESK. Between the trimmed V and J ends, which lost 1 base and 3 bases, there was a span of 9 bases. Here the CDR3 DNA reads TGTGCCAGCAGCCAAGGCGGGGGGCACACTGAAGCTTTCTTT. It translates to CASSQGGGHTEAFF.

The table lists this clonotype with many counts. The chain combines TRBV10-2 with TRBJ1-5, with 10 bases identical to TRBD1. The ends lost 4 bases at V and 5 bases at J; junction bases unmatched: 5. Germline-derived CDR1 and CDR2 are WSHSY and SAAADI. This CDR3 contains 15 residues. The DNA for the CDR3 is TGCGCCAGCAGTGGTCCGGGACAGGGGCATCAGCCCCAGCATTTT. Amino acid sequence: CASSGPGQGHQPQHF.

This chain uses TRBV29-1 with TRBJ2-7; the D gene is possibly TRBD2 (5 bases). This CDR3 is built from 17 residues. CDR1 SQVTM and CDR2 ANQGSEA come from the germline V gene. Trimming removed 6 bases from V and 0 bases from J, with 24 bases in between. This CDR3 is CSVEVGIAPPCSYEQYF. The CDR3, as DNA: TGCAGCGTGGAGGTCGGGATTGCACCTCCGTGCTCCTACGAGCAGTACTTC.

Turning to this clonotype: A read error may explain this, as a much larger clone is one base away. The chain combines TRBV5-6 with TRBJ1-2; D is uncertain. The V end lost 2 bases, the J end lost 6 bases, and 14 bases lay between the germline ends. Germline V gene lookup returns CDR1 SGHDT and CDR2 YYEEEE. The CDR3 is made up of 14 amino acids. The CDR3: CASSLAPLANGYTF. As DNA, the CDR3 is TGTGCCAGCAGCTTAGCCCCCCTTGCTAATGGCTACACCTTC.

This chain joins TRBV29-1 and TRBJ1-3, with 8 bases identical to TRBD1. The CDR3 has 17 residues. The V gene end was trimmed by 4 bases and the J gene end by 0 bases; junction bases not matched to a gene: 11. The germline CDR1 and CDR2 sequences are SQVTM and ANQGSEA. Here the CDR3 reads CSVVGAGQDFSGNTIYF. The DNA of the CDR3 is TGCAGCGTTGTGGGTGCGGGACAGGACTTCTCTGGAAACACCATATATTTT.

This clonotype was seen at least ten times. The chain links TRBV19 to TRBJ1-2; 9 bases map to TRBD1. Germline-derived CDR1 and CDR2 are LNHDA and SQIVND (reference sequence). The CDR3 consists of 19 residues. V lost 2 bases, J lost 3 bases, and 16 bases stayed unmatched. This CDR3 reads CASSIRLGQGNRDHYGYTF. The CDR3, as DNA: TGTGCCAGTAGTATACGCCTAGGACAGGGGAACCGCGATCACTATGGCTACACCTTC.

This clonotype was seen at least ten times. The CDR3 sequence: CASSLAGATGELFF. CDR3 DNA: TGTGCCAGCAGCTTGGCAGGGGCGACCGGGGAGCTGTTTTTT. The chain couples TRBV5-8 to TRBJ2-2, with D possibly being TRBD1 (6 bases). This CDR3 contains 14 residues. Germline CDR1 SGHTS, CDR2 YDEGEE. Trimming left V 0 bases short and J 5 bases short, with 8 bases between.

The J gene is TRBJ1-5, the V gene TRBV27; 8 nucleotides align to TRBD1. The V and J ends lost 2 bases and 4 bases, in that order; junction bases with no gene match: 1. Germline assignment: CDR1 MNHEY and CDR2 SMNVEV (reference sequence). The CDR3 is 14 amino acids. The CDR3 DNA sequence: TGTGCCAGCAGTTTAAGGGACAGGAATCAGCCCCAGCATTTT. This codes for CASSLRDRNQPQHF.

This clonotype was recorded a few times. V gene TRBV7-2 combines with J gene TRBJ2-7; no reliable D call. V dropped 3 bases and J dropped 0 bases, with 12 bases sitting between them. The CDR3 spans 15 residues. The germline V gene encodes CDR1 SGHTA and CDR2 FQGNSA. The CDR3 region is CASSLWTLTSYEQYF. CDR3 sequence (DNA): TGTGCCAGCAGCTTGTGGACCCTAACCTCCTACGAGCAGTACTTC.

V and J are TRBV11-2 and TRBJ2-3, with 12 bases aligning to TRBD2. Looked up from germline, CDR1 is SGHAT and CDR2 is FQNNGV. Trimming cost V 2 bases and J 3 bases; bases outside gene matches: 9. This CDR3 is 18 amino acids long. CDR3: CASSLPLAGGRRTDTQYF. CDR3 bases: TGTGCCAGCAGCTTACCTCTAGCGGGGGGGCGTAGGACAGATACGCAGTATTTT. The full variable domain, completed using reference TRBV11-2 and TRBJ2-3, is EAGVAQSPRYKIIEKRQSVAFWCNPISGHATLYWYQQILGQGPKLLIQFQNNGVVDDSQLPKDRFSAERLKGVDSTLKIQPAKLEDSAVYLCASSLPLAGGRRTDTQYFGPGTRLTVL.

Regarding this clonotype: Given the absence of the conserved phenylalanine or tryptophan at the CDR3 end, a read error is likely. The chain has TRBV19 and TRBJ1-1; D uncertain. The CDR3 has 13 residues. The germline CDR1 and CDR2 sequences are LNHDA and SQIVND (reference sequence). V was clipped by 8 bases and J by 4 bases, with 14 bases between them. The CDR3 DNA reads as TGTGCCAGTGGGTTCGTGGGAGTCACTGAAGCTTTCCTC. Protein: CASGFVGVTEAFL.

The CDR3 nucleotides read TGTGCCAGTAGCCCGTATGCCGGGAATACCTACGAGCAGTACTTC. Protein: CASSPYAGNTYEQYF. The chain uses TRBV19 and TRBJ2-7, with TRBD2 as a possible D gene (5 bases). Germline values: CDR1 LNHDA, CDR2 SQIVND (reference sequence). This CDR3 is 15 amino acids long. With 6 bases removed from V and 2 bases from J, the gap between germline ends came to 17 bases.

The sample holds a few counts of this clonotype. A clone one base away is much larger, so this may be a read error. This rearrangement joins TRBV6-2 or TRBV6-3 to TRBJ1-3, with 7 positions matching TRBD1. The germline gives CDR1 MNHEY, CDR2 SVGEGT. The CDR3 is 14 amino acids. Here the CDR3 DNA reads TGTGCCGGCAGTCTACAGGGGACTGGAAACACCATATATTTT. It yields the protein CAGSLQGTGNTIYF.

The count of this clonotype is one. This chain links TRBV4-2 with TRBJ1-2; 7 bases agree with TRBD1. Germline loops: CDR1 LGHNA, CDR2 YNFKEQ. CDR3 length equals 14 residues. Trimming removed 1 base from V and 4 bases from J; junction bases left unmatched: 3. In nucleotides, the CDR3 is TGTGCCAGCAGCCAAGCGGGACAGAGCTATGGCTACACCTTC. Amino acid sequence: CASSQAGQSYGYTF.

The gene calls are TRBV11-1 and TRBJ1-2; D is undetermined. From germline, CDR1 is SGHAT and CDR2 FQDESV (reference sequence). V lost 2 bases to trimming and J lost 0 bases, with 25 bases between them. The CDR3 consists of 20 residues. CDR3 protein: CASSLLPLAIFLCANYGYTF. CDR3 in DNA: TGTGCCAGCAGCTTACTTCCGTTGGCTATATTCTTATGTGCTAACTATGGCTACACCTTC.

V is TRBV30 and J is TRBJ1-5; D gene uncertain. Trimming stripped 1 base from V and 0 bases from J, with 7 bases between. Germline V gene data show CDR1 as GTSNPN and CDR2 as SVGIG (reference sequence). The length of the CDR3 is 14 residues. CDR3 protein: CAWSEAGSNQPQHF. CDR3 nucleotides: TGTGCCTGGAGTGAGGCGGGTAGCAATCAGCCCCAGCATTTT.

This clonotype was seen a handful of times. The chain joins TRBV7-9 to TRBJ2-5; D possibly corresponds to TRBD2 (6 bases). The V gene's germline CDR1 is SEHNR and CDR2 FQNEAQ (reference sequence). This CDR3 spans 13 amino acids. V was cut by 0 bases and J by 5 bases, with 7 bases left in between. CDR3 nucleotide sequence: TGTGCCAGCAGCTTAGCTCTAGCGGAGACCCAGTACTTC. Translating gives CASSLALAETQYF.